The 26 T cell receptor beta chains below were found in one sample sequenced in a study of shared clonotypes between healthy human individuals (TCRdb year 2020). Library construction relied on the immunoSEQ multiplex PCR assay. Drawn from immuneACCESS, this table holds only the in-frame rearrangements with V and J called that TCRdb kept. Clones are partly lost; checked studies trace under half to an unresolved V gene and leave the rest unexplained. A total of about 2.1 million clones appear in this sample, roughly 95% of them only once. The ten biggest clones cover more than 1.5% of the sample. CD8 naive samples consisted of CD45RO-negative cells that were positively selected for CCR7, yielding a CD45RA+CCR7+ population without TemRA cells. The source material was naive CD8+ T cells from PBMCs. Interpreted using the paper, the cell subset or site label stands for: CD45RA+CCR7+. The receptor set was obtained from a man aged 18-30 years in good health. Some clones in this sample may be carry-over from other donors' samples.

This chain connects TRBV7-2 to TRBJ1-1; 7 bases match TRBD1. The CDR3 sequence is 13 residues long. The germline V gene has CDR1 SGHTA and CDR2 FQGNSA. V was pared by 9 bases and J by 4 bases, with 8 bases of the junction left unmatched. The DNA for the CDR3 is TGTGCCAGTACTAACAGGGGAAGCACTGAAGCTTTCTTT. This codes for CASTNRGSTEAFF.

The rearrangement links TRBV28 to TRBJ2-2, with 7 nucleotides matching TRBD1. The germline V gene has CDR1 MDHEN and CDR2 SYDVKM. The trim removed 7 bases at V and 5 bases at J, leaving 10 bases unmatched. The CDR3 loop spans 15 amino acids. The DNA for the CDR3 is TGTGCCAGCAACCCCGACAGGGTGGAGACCGGGGAGCTGTTTTTT. As protein: CASNPDRVETGELFF.

This clone has more than one count but fewer than ten. The chain is built from TRBV9 and TRBJ1-5; D not resolved. Trimming took 1 base from V and 1 from J, leaving 9 bases between them. CDR1 SGDLS and CDR2 YYNGEE come from the germline V gene. The CDR3 extends over 15 amino acids. Written as DNA, the CDR3 is TGTGCCAGCAGCGTATCAGGAGAGAGCAATCAGCCCCAGCATTTT. Residues: CASSVSGESNQPQHF.

CDR3 amino acids: CASSYSLGLRTDTQYF. The CDR3 DNA sequence: TGTGCCAGCAGTTACTCTCTGGGACTTAGGACAGATACGCAGTATTTT. This chain connects TRBV6-5 to TRBJ2-3; D perhaps matches TRBD2 (6 bases). Germline-derived CDR1 and CDR2 are MNHEY and SVGAGI. With 0 bases removed from V and 3 bases from J, the gap between germline ends came to 13 bases. CDR3 length: 16 amino acids.

This clone came up once. J is TRBJ2-5 and V is TRBV7-8, with no clear D. In germline, CDR1 is SGHVS, CDR2 FQNEAQ. V lost 5 bases and J 2 bases, leaving 12 bases between the germline ends. This CDR3 spans 14 amino acids. CDR3 sequence reads: CASSPIYQQETQYF. The CDR3 DNA reads as TGTGCCAGCAGCCCTATTTACCAGCAAGAGACCCAGTACTTC.

This chain links TRBV10-3 with TRBJ2-2; 9 nucleotides agree with TRBD1. With V trimmed by 6 bases and J by 1 base, 6 bases remained unmatched. CDR1 is ENHRY, CDR2 SYGVKD, per germline. This CDR3 has 16 residues. CDR3 loop: CAIRSPGQGNTGELFF. The CDR3 DNA follows: TGTGCCATCAGAAGTCCGGGACAGGGGAACACCGGGGAGCTGTTTTTT.

This rearrangement joins TRBV19 to TRBJ2-7; D not certain. From germline, CDR1 is LNHDA and CDR2 SQIVND (reference sequence). V was pared by 5 bases and J by 0 bases, with 11 bases between. CDR3 length: 14 amino acids. As DNA, the CDR3 is TGTGCCAGTAGTTCTGGACGCCTCTCCTACGAGCAGTACTTC. It encodes CASSSGRLSYEQYF.

The chain couples TRBV10-1 to TRBJ2-7, with TRBD1 identical over 7 bases. Germline lookup yields CDR1 WNHNN and CDR2 SYGVQD (reference sequence). The CDR3 sequence is 14 residues long. With V trimmed by 5 bases and J by 0 bases, 4 bases remained unmatched. The CDR3 spells CASSPTGSSYEQYF. The CDR3 region has the DNA TGCGCCAGCAGTCCGACAGGGTCCTCCTACGAGCAGTACTTC.

This clone has a single count. The sample contains more than one DNA sequence encoding this CDR3. The chain is built from TRBV6-6 and TRBJ2-7; tentative D call: TRBD2 (6 bases). This CDR3 is built from 14 residues. The V end lost 4 bases, the J end lost 3 bases, and 13 bases lay between the germline ends. CDR1 is MNHNY and CDR2 is SVGAGI in the germline V gene (reference sequence). As DNA, the CDR3 is TGTGCCAGCAGTTCAGGAGGGGCGCGCTACGAGCAGTACTTC. It translates to CASSSGGARYEQYF.

The chain recombines TRBV27 with TRBJ1-1; TRBD1 is a possible D gene (6 bases). This CDR3 comprises 15 residues. CDR1 is MNHEY, CDR2 SMNVEV, per germline (reference sequence). V was cut by 0 bases and J by 6 bases, with 14 bases left in between. The CDR3 is CASSLSPGAMAEAFF. CDR3 nucleotide sequence: TGTGCCAGCAGTTTATCCCCGGGGGCGATGGCTGAAGCTTTCTTT.

V usage is TRBV6-1 and J usage is TRBJ2-3, with D possibly matching TRBD1 (5 bases). CDR3 length: 18 amino acids. Trimming cost V 2 bases and J 2 bases, with 20 bases left between them. CDR1 and CDR2 (germline): MNHNS, SASEGT. CDR3 in amino acids: CASSEQGVMWSLTDTQYF. CDR3 sequence (DNA): TGTGCCAGCAGTGAACAGGGCGTGATGTGGAGTCTCACAGATACGCAGTATTTT.

This clone has just one count. The CDR3 is CASSQYIAGVYTGELFF. DNA of the CDR3: TGCGCCAGCAGCCAATACATAGCGGGAGTTTACACCGGGGAGCTGTTTTTT. The chain combines TRBV4-3 with TRBJ2-2; 9 positions agree with TRBD2. In germline, CDR1 is LGHNA, CDR2 YSLEER. V dropped 2 bases and J dropped 3; count of bases not matched to a gene: 7. The CDR3 is 17 amino acids.

The chain joins TRBV7-9 to TRBJ2-1; 11 nucleotides agree with TRBD2. The CDR3 runs to 15 residues. Germline trimming cut 5 bases from V and 8 bases from J; bases unmatched to any gene: 8. Germline V gives CDR1 SEHNR, CDR2 FQNEAQ (reference sequence). The DNA for the CDR3 is TGTGCCAGCAGCCCCGGGACTAGCGGCACCCATGAGCAGTTCTTC. This encodes CASSPGTSGTHEQFF.

This chain joins TRBV11-2 and TRBJ2-1; 11 bases align to TRBD2. CDR3 size: 16 residues. In germline, CDR1 is SGHAT, CDR2 FQNNGV. V shed 5 bases and J 0 bases; nucleotides not matched to a gene: 3. The CDR3 bases are TGTGCCAGCAGCCGGACTAGCGGGCCCTCCTACAATGAGCAGTTCTTC. Translation: CASSRTSGPSYNEQFF.

Worth noting for this clone: Distinct nucleotide sequences in the sample also encode this CDR3. V gene TRBV7-9 combines with J gene TRBJ2-5; 8 bases match TRBD1. The germline gives CDR1 SEHNR, CDR2 FQNEAQ (reference sequence). J was trimmed by 5 bases and V by 4 bases; bases with no gene match: 6. The CDR3 loop spans 14 amino acids. Here the CDR3 DNA reads TGTGCCAGCAGCTCTACAGGGGGGCAGGAGACCCAGTACTTC. Protein product: CASSSTGGQETQYF.

The chain carries TRBV6-6 and TRBJ2-1, with 8 bases lining up with TRBD1. Germline loops: CDR1 MNHNY, CDR2 SVGAGI (reference sequence). V shed 10 bases, J shed 9 bases, and the junction held 20 bases outside the gene matches. The CDR3 length is 16 residues. The CDR3 nucleotides read TGTGCCACCCAGACAGGGGCCTCCCCCCTCCCGGGTGAGCAGTTCTTC. It codes for CATQTGASPLPGEQFF.

The chain joins TRBV7-3 to TRBJ2-1, with unresolved D. V was pared by 2 bases and J by 6 bases, with 8 bases between. This CDR3 contains 13 residues. CDR1 and CDR2 from the germline V gene are SGHTA and FQGTGA. The CDR3 sequence: CASSLGEFNEQFF. Written as DNA, the CDR3 is TGTGCCAGCAGCTTAGGGGAATTCAATGAGCAGTTCTTC.

V is TRBV27 and J is TRBJ2-4; D possibly matches TRBD1 or TRBD2 (5 bases each). CDR3 length: 17 amino acids. Germline V gene sequence: CDR1 MNHEY, CDR2 SMNVEV (reference sequence). V lost 0 bases and J 6 bases, leaving 18 bases between the germline ends. The CDR3: CASSLSGFLRGLNIQYF. Written as DNA, the CDR3 is TGTGCCAGCAGTTTATCGGGCTTCTTGAGGGGTTTAAACATTCAGTACTTC.

This chain joins TRBV15 and TRBJ1-1; no clear D. Trimming took off 5 bases at V and 3 bases at J, with 7 bases between the two ends. The CDR3 totals 12 residues. Germline CDR1 is LNHNV and CDR2 is YYDKDF (reference sequence). The chain's CDR3 is CATSGRDTEAFF. CDR3 coding DNA: TGTGCCACCAGCGGAAGGGACACTGAAGCTTTCTTT. The full variable domain, rest sourced from reference TRBV15 and TRBJ1-1, is DAMVIQNPRYQVTQFGKPVTLSCSQTLNHNVMYWYQQKSSQAPKLLFHYYDKDFNNEADTPDNFQSRRPNTSFCFLDIRSPGLGDTAMYLCATSGRDTEAFFGQGTRLTVV.

This clone was counted only a few times. The chain has TRBV27 and TRBJ1-1, with unresolved D. Germline V CDR1 and CDR2: MNHEY, SMNVEV (reference sequence). Trimming pared 6 bases from V and 1 base from J, leaving 12 bases between. CDR3 length equals 14 residues. The CDR3 bases are TGTGCCAGCAGCCACCGGACGGCGAACACTGAAGCTTTCTTT. Protein product: CASSHRTANTEAFF.

The chain uses TRBV29-1 and TRBJ1-2; no reliable D call. Trimming took off 0 bases at V and 9 bases at J, with 17 bases between the two ends. Germline CDR1 is SQVTM and CDR2 is ANQGSEA. This CDR3 has 14 residues. The CDR3 region is CSVEDREGARSYTF. CDR3 nucleotide sequence: TGCAGCGTTGAAGATCGCGAGGGTGCCCGGAGCTACACCTTC. Full variable domain (outside the CDR3, taken from reference TRBV29-1 and TRBJ1-2): SAVISQKPSRDICQRGTSLTIQCQVDSQVTMMFWYRQQPGQSLTLIATANQGSEATYESGFVIDKFPISRPNLTFSTLTVSNMSPEDSSIYLCSVEDREGARSYTFGSGTRLTVV.

The rearrangement joins TRBV7-3 to TRBJ2-5; D is possibly TRBD2 (6 bases). Germline CDR1 SGHTA, CDR2 FQGTGA. Deletions cut 5 bases from V and 5 bases from J, with 12 bases between. The CDR3 loop spans 13 amino acids. The CDR3 loop reads CASSRGGGETQYF. DNA for the CDR3: TGTGCCAGCAGCAGGGGTGGAGGGGAGACCCAGTACTTC.

The chain uses TRBV4-1 and TRBJ1-5; tentatively, D is TRBD1 (6 bases). The germline V gene encodes CDR1 MGHRA and CDR2 YSYEKL. The CDR3 is 12 residues long. The germline V and J ends were trimmed by 3 bases and 9 bases, with 9 bases remaining between them. In nucleotides, the CDR3 is TGCGCCAGCAGCCACGCCAGGGGGCCCCAGCATTTT. As protein: CASSHARGPQHF.

The rearrangement joins TRBV19 to TRBJ2-2; D uncertain. V was shortened by 9 bases and J by 6 bases, with 20 bases between the two germline ends. Per the germline V gene, CDR1 is LNHDA and CDR2 is SQIVND (reference sequence). CDR3 length: 15 amino acids. The chain's CDR3 is CASEPRPSRPGELFF. CDR3 in DNA: TGTGCCAGCGAGCCTCGCCCTAGTAGACCCGGGGAGCTGTTTTTT.

The J gene is TRBJ2-1, the V gene TRBV7-2; TRBD2 aligns across 9 bases. V shed 0 bases and J 5 bases; nucleotides not matched to a gene: 8. CDR3 length equals 17 residues. Germline CDR1 and CDR2: SGHTA and FQGNSA. The CDR3 DNA reads TGTGCCAGCAGCTTAGCGTCAGGTAGCGGGGGCCACAATGAGCAGTTCTTC. Its translation: CASSLASGSGGHNEQFF.

V gene TRBV10-3 combines with J gene TRBJ2-7, with D maybe TRBD2 (5 bases). Germline V gene sequence: CDR1 ENHRY, CDR2 SYGVKD. V lost 10 bases, J lost 6 bases, and 16 bases lay in between. This CDR3 contains 12 residues. The CDR3 DNA reads TGTGCCACCCACCCGGCCGGAGGCGAGCAGTACTTC. This encodes CATHPAGGEQYF.